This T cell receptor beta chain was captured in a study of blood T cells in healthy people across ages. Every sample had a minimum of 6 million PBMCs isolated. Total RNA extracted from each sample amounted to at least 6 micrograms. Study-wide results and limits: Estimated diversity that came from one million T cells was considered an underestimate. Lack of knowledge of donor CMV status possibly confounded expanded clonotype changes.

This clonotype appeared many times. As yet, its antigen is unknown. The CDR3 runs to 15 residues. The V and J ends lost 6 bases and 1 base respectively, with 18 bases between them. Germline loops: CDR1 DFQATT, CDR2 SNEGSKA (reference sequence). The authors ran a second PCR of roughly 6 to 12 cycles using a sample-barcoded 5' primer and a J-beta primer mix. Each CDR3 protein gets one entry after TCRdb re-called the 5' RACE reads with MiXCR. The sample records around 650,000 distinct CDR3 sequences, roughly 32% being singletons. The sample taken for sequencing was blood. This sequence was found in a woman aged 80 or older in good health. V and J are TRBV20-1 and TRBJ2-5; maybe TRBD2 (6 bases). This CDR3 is CSALGGKGLQETQYF. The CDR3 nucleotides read TGCAGTGCCCTGGGGGGTAAGGGACTCCAAGAGACCCAGTACTTC.